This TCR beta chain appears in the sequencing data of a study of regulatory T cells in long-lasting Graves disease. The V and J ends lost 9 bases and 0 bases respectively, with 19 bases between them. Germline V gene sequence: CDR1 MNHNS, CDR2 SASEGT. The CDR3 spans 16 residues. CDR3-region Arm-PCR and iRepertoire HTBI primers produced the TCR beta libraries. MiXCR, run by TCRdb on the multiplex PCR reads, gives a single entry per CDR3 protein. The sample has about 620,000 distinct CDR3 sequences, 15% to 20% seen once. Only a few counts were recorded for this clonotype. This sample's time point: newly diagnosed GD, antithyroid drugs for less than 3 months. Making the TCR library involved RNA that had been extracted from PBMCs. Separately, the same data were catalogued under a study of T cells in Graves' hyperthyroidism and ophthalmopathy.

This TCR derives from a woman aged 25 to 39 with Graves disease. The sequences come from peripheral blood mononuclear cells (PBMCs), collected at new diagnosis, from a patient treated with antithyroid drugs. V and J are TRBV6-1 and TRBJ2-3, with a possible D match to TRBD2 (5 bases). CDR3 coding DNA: TGTGCCAGTAAAAGAAGTGGCGGGCCCAGCACAGATACGCAGTATTTT. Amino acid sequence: CASKRSGGPSTDTQYF.